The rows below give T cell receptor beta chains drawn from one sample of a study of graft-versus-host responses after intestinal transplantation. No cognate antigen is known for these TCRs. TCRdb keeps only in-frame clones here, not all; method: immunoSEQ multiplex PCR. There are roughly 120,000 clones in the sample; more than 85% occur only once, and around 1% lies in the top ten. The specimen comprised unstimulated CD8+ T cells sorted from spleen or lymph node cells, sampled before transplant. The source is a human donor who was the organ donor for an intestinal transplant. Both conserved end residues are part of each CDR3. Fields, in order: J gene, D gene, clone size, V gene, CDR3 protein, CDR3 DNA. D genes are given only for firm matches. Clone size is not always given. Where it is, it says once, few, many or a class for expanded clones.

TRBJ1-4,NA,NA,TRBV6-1,CASSVWGSNEKLFF,TGTGCCAGCAGTGTGTGGGGATCGAATGAAAAACTGTTTTTT
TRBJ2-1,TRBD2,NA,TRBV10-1,CASSVVREGGEQFF,TGCGCCAGCAGTGTAGTACGGGAGGGGGGTGAGCAGTTCTTC
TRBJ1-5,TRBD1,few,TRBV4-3,CASSQDRGNQPQHF,TGCGCCAGCAGCCAGGACAGGGGCAATCAGCCCCAGCATTTT
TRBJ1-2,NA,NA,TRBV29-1,CSAVGFYGYTF,TGCAGCGCCGTGGGATTCTATGGCTACACCTTC
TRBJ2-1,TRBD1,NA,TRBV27,CASSSRPGTGVSYNEQFF,TGTGCCAGCAGTTCACGTCCCGGGACAGGGGTCTCCTACAATGAGCAGTTCTTC
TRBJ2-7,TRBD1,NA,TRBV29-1,CSVEGQGVVEQYF,TGCAGCGTGGAAGGACAGGGGGTCGTCGAGCAGTACTTC
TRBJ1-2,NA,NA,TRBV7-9,CASSPKAGLPNYGYTF,TGTGCCAGCAGCCCCAAGGCGGGTCTGCCCAACTATGGCTACACCTTC
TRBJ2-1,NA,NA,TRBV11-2,CASSFTRGNEQFF,TGTGCCAGCAGCTTTACTAGGGGGAATGAGCAGTTCTTC
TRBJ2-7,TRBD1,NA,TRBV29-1,CSVAGTGGSYEQYF,TGCAGCGTAGCCGGGACAGGGGGTTCCTACGAGCAGTACTTC
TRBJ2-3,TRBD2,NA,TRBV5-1,CASSPPPAGGTTDTQYF,TGCGCCAGCAGCCCCCCCCCTGCGGGAGGGACCACAGATACGCAGTATTTT
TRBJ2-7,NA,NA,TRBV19,CASSFESSYEQYF,TGTGCCAGTAGTTTTGAGAGCTCCTACGAGCAGTACTTC
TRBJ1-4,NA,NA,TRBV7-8,CASSLTAVGSEKLFF,TGTGCCAGCAGCCTGACAGCGGTGGGATCTGAAAAACTGTTTTTT
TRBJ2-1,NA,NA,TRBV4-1,CASSQRGLSGINEQFF,TGCGCCAGCAGCCAAAGGGGATTGTCCGGGATCAATGAGCAGTTCTTC
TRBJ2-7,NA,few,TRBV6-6,CASSYSDDLLGEQYF,TGTGCCAGCAGTTACTCCGACGACCTCCTAGGCGAGCAGTACTTC